This TCR beta chain was documented in a study of CD8+CD57+ T cells in acquired aplastic anemia (dated 2018 in TCRdb). Study-wide context: DNA extracted from sorted CD4+ and CD8+ cells had a mean of about 3.2 ug, with a range of roughly 0.19 to 27.4 ug. CD8+CD57+ expansion was defined as frequency above the mean frequency observed in healthy subjects. Findings and caveats that apply to the study as a whole: CD8+ Simpson's diversity did not differ significantly between patients and healthy controls (P=0.060). Approximately 31 CD8+ CDR3 sequences were found in both patients and controls but appeared to be highly expressed in patients and within the immunodominant clones of the patients.

This clonotype has a count of ten or more. Its antigen target is currently unknown. No much larger clonotype is one base removed from it; base qualities were not supplied. The patients picked for sequencing were ones in whom flow cytometry had shown an expansion of CD8+CD57+ cells. Every patient had severe acquired aplastic anemia, diagnosed using the International Study of Aplastic Anemia and Agranulocytosis and Camitta criteria. Patients had received no therapy at the time of blood sampling. In this study, sorted CD4+ and CD8+ T cells from the blood of healthy subjects and of severe aplastic anemia patients had their TCR repertoires deep-sequenced. Patients were enrolled in the USA under clinicaltrials.gov protocols 00001620, 01623167, 00001397, 00071045, 00081523 and 00961064. Ficoll-Paque density gradient centrifugation was used to isolate peripheral blood mononuclear cells. Before DNA was extracted, CD4+ and CD8+ T cells were sorted using either FACS or magnetic beads.

TCR beta VDJ combination and CDR3 sequence profiling used genomic DNA as the template. An Illumina HiSeq 2000 was the platform used for TCR repertoire sequencing. The original pipeline was this. TRBV/TRBJ rearrangement plots, CDR3 size and DJ length profiles, and Simpson's diversity index were used to evaluate the repertoires. The most abundant DNA sequence in the deep sequencing data was defined as the immunodominant clone. CDR3 amino acid sequences were checked for sharing across subjects and were also compared against the VDJdb database and published repertoires. TCRdb cleaned the public reads at Q25 with fastp, built clones with MiXCR and kept in-frame beta chains. Identical CDR3 protein sequences are pooled into one entry, listed with their most common genes and DNA. The V and J calls follow TCRdb's processing rather than the paper's. The sample table contains around 170,000 distinct CDR3 sequences; only one count was recorded for 40% to 55% of them. Jointly, the top ten make up 9.7% of the sample.

V is pared back by 5 bases and J by 4 bases, with 10 bases lying between the germline termini. Reading from cysteine to phenylalanine, the CDR3 counts 13 amino acids. Just the 39-base CDR3 DNA is kept, in frame starting at base 1. The germline V gene gives CDR1 as SGHTA and CDR2 as FQGNSA. The TCR originated in a human donor with aplastic anemia. The rearrangement combines TRBV7-2 with TRBJ2-3, with the D gene tentatively TRBD1 or TRBD2, based on 5 matching bases in each. Sequencing was done on a sample of sorted CD4+, CD8+, or CD8+CD57+ T cells (not recorded which) from PBMCs. The bases read TGTGCCAGCAGCCCACAGGAGGCAGATACGCAGTATTTT. Protein translation: CASSPQEADTQYF.